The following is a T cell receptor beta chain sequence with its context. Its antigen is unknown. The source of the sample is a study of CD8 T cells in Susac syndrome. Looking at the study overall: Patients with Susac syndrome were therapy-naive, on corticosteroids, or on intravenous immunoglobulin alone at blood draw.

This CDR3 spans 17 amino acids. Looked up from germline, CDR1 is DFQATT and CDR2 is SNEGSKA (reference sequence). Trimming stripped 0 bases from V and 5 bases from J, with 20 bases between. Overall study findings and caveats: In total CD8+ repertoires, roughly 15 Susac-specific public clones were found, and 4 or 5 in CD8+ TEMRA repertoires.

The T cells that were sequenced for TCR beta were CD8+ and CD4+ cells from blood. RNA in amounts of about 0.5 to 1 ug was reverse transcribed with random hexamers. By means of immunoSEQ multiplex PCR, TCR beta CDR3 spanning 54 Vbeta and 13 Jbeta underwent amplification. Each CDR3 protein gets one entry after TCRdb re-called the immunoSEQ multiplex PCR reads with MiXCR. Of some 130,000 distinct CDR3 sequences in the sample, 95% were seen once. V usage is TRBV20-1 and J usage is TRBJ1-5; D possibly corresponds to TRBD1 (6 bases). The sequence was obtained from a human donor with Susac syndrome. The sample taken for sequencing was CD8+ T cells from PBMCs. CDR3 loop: CSARDVSGDGRDQPQHF. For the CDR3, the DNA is TGCAGTGCTAGAGATGTTTCAGGGGACGGTCGGGATCAGCCCCAGCATTTT.